The 5 T cell receptor beta chains listed next were all sequenced from one sample in a study of T cells in Graves' hyperthyroidism and ophthalmopathy. RNA transcripts gave rise to amplified TCR beta CDR3 regions. The HTBI set primed first-round TCR CDR3 RT-PCR. Using its own MiXCR run on the multiplex PCR reads, TCRdb lists one record per CDR3 protein. The sample has approximately 600,000 distinct CDR3 sequences, approximately 15% seen once. Sequencing was performed on blood. The source is a woman between 18 and 30 years old with Graves' ophthalmopathy.

This clonotype was seen at least ten times. The chain joins TRBV27 to TRBJ2-3; D might be TRBD2 (5 bases). V was shortened by 5 bases and J by 1 base, with 13 bases between the two germline ends. The CDR3 runs 15 residues. Per germline, CDR1 MNHEY and CDR2 SMNVEV (reference sequence). CDR3 DNA: TGTGCCAGCAGTGTCCACCTGGGAGGCACAGATACGCAGTATTTT. Protein product: CASSVHLGGTDTQYF.

The gene calls are TRBV28 and TRBJ2-4, with D perhaps matching TRBD2 (5 bases). V was trimmed by 7 bases and J by 5 bases, leaving 24 bases between them. Per the germline V gene, CDR1 is MDHEN and CDR2 is SYDVKM. The CDR3 length is 17 residues. The CDR3 protein is CASTPPPGISRENIQYF. The CDR3 bases are TGTGCCAGCACTCCTCCTCCGGGAATTTCTAGAGAAAACATTCAGTACTTC.

The chain employs TRBV7-3 and TRBJ2-2; 7 bases are a match to TRBD2. This CDR3 is 16 amino acids long. V shed 6 bases, J shed 1 base, and the junction held 8 bases outside the gene matches. The germline CDR1 and CDR2 sequences are SGHTA and FQGTGA. The CDR3 region is CASSFGTTLNTGELFF. The CDR3 DNA is TGTGCCAGCAGTTTCGGGACTACCCTGAACACCGGGGAGCTGTTTTTT.

The chain is built from TRBV5-4 and TRBJ1-1; perhaps TRBD1 as D (6 bases). Germline V gene lookup returns CDR1 SGHNT and CDR2 YYREEE (reference sequence). The CDR3 loop spans 16 amino acids. V was pared by 4 bases and J by 1 base, with 17 bases between. The CDR3 DNA follows: TGTGCCAGCAGCAGGACTCCCGGGACACGGAACACTGAAGCTTTCTTT. Its protein is CASSRTPGTRNTEAFF.

This clonotype came up a few times. A much more abundant neighbour one base away suggests this may be a read error. The rearrangement uses TRBV4-2 and TRBJ1-1; D is perhaps TRBD1 (6 bases). V dropped 5 bases and J dropped 1 base, with 8 bases sitting between them. The germline V gene encodes CDR1 LGHNA and CDR2 YNFKEQ. The CDR3 consists of 13 residues. The CDR3 spells CASSNRANTEAFF. In DNA form, the CDR3 reads TGTGCCAGCAGCAACAGGGCGAACACTGAAGCTTTCTTT.